Listed below are T cell receptor beta chains from one sample, sequenced in a study of blood T cell repertoires in COVID-19. The protocol was immunoSEQ multiplex PCR, while the TCRdb copy is restricted to in-frame clones and leaves out a portion. The data show approximately 290,000 clones, roughly 84% seen once. The sample taken for sequencing was peripheral blood. These receptors all come from a person aged 65-85 years with COVID-19, enrolled during active disease. CDR3s include the opening cysteine and the closing phenylalanine or tryptophan. D genes are given only for firm matches. Some rows have no size entry. The others give once, few or many, or a class for an expanded clone.

d_call	v_call	j_call	clone_size	cdr3_nt	cdr3_aa
TRBD2	TRBV29-1	TRBJ2-7	NA	TGCAGCGTTGCTTATGCGGGAGGGTCCTACGAGCAGTACTTC	CSVAYAGGSYEQYF
NA	TRBV5-4	TRBJ1-6	few	TGTGCCAGCAGCTTGGAGCAGGGTAATTTTTCACCCCTCCACTTT	CASSLEQGNFSPLHF
NA	TRBV7-2	TRBJ1-6	NA	TGTGCCAGCAGCTTAGAGGGGTTTTCACCCCTCCACTTT	CASSLEGFSPLHF
NA	TRBV5-8	TRBJ2-7	NA	TGTGCCAGCAGCTTAGCAACCTACGAGCAGTACTTC	CASSLATYEQYF
NA	TRBV11-2	TRBJ2-7	once	TGTGCCAGCAGCTTGGGGGGGCCCTACGAGCAGTACTTC	CASSLGGPYEQYF
TRBD2	TRBV5-4	TRBJ2-1	NA	TGTGCCAGCAGCTCAACTATAGCGGGGGGGCCAGACAATGAGCAGTTCTTC	CASSSTIAGGPDNEQFF
TRBD1	TRBV30	TRBJ2-7	NA	TGTGCCTGGAGCGCCCGGGACAGGCTCCACGAGCAGTACTTC	CAWSARDRLHEQYF
TRBD1	TRBV7-2	TRBJ1-2	NA	TGTGCCAGCAGCTTAAACAGGGGGCGCGGTGGCTACACCTTC	CASSLNRGRGGYTF
NA	TRBV30	TRBJ2-3	NA	TGTGCCTGGAGTTCCCGCCGGGGGGCCTCAGATACGCAGTATTTT	CAWSSRRGASDTQYF
NA	TRBV29-1	TRBJ2-1	NA	TGCAGCGTTGAAACGAGCGGAAATGAGCAGTTCTTC	CSVETSGNEQFF
TRBD1	TRBV28	TRBJ1-2	NA	TGTGCCAGCAGACTTACCTCCGGGACAGGGCGAGGTGGCTACACCTTC	CASRLTSGTGRGGYTF
NA	TRBV7-9	TRBJ1-6	NA	TGTGCCAGCAGCTTAGAGCTCCTAAGCTCTTCACCCCTCCACTTT	CASSLELLSSSPLHF
NA	TRBV4-3	TRBJ2-3	NA	TGCGCCAGCAGCCAAGAAACGGGGGTCCAGGGGGGTACGCAGTATTTT	CASSQETGVQGGTQYF
NA	TRBV21-1	TRBJ2-1	NA	TGTGCCAGCACCGTGACTAGCGGCCTTACCTCCTCCTACAATGAGCAGTTCTTC	CASTVTSGLTSSYNEQFF
NA	TRBV19	TRBJ1-6	NA	TGTGCCAGTAGTGACGGGGTGTTTTCACCCCTCCACTTT	CASSDGVFSPLHF
NA	TRBV28	TRBJ2-5	NA	TGTGCCAGCAGTTACTCGTACCAAGAGACCCAGTACTTC	CASSYSYQETQYF